This T cell receptor beta chain was captured by sequencing in a study of blood T cells in healthy people across ages. A second about 6 to 12 cycle PCR used barcoded and J-beta primers. TCRdb reanalysed the 5' RACE reads using MiXCR and keeps one entry per CDR3 protein. In the table there are approximately 2,000,000 distinct CDR3 sequences, 39% of which are singletons. The CDR3 consists of 18 residues. V was pared by 1 base and J by 4 bases, with 10 bases of the junction left unmatched. Germline assignment: CDR1 LGHNA and CDR2 YSLEER. This chain uses TRBV4-3 with TRBJ2-7, with 13 bases fitting TRBD2. This clonotype was sampled from a human donor in good health. Sequenced input: blood. CDR3 amino acids: CASSQVRGTSGARYEQYF. The CDR3 bases are TGCGCCAGCAGCCAAGTTAGAGGGACTAGCGGGGCAAGGTACGAGCAGTACTTC.